Following are 26 T cell receptor beta chains from one sample sequenced in a study of technical replicates of blood from several donors. TCRdb's table, derived via immunoSEQ multiplex PCR, lists solely in-frame clones and lacks some. Among about 85,000 clones listed, around 94% were seen once. Sequencing used T cells isolated from PBMCs. Every receptor here comes from a human donor in good health.

This clone was seen only a few times. The chain is built from TRBV6-5 and TRBJ1-1; no clear D. Trimming removed 2 bases from V and 1 base from J, with 5 bases in between. This CDR3 region has 13 residues. Germline CDR1 MNHEY, CDR2 SVGAGI. CDR3 residues: CASSYNTNTEAFF. CDR3 DNA sequence: TGTGCCAGCAGTTACAACACGAACACTGAAGCTTTCTTT.

The chain carries TRBV29-1 and TRBJ1-2; a weak D match, TRBD1 (6 bases). CDR1 is SQVTM, CDR2 ANQGSEA, per germline. This CDR3 spans 13 amino acids. V was shortened by 4 bases and J by 1 base, with 10 bases between the two germline ends. CDR3 amino acids: CSVARTVNYGYTF. For the CDR3, the DNA is TGCAGCGTTGCCCGGACAGTTAACTATGGCTACACCTTC.

The chain recombines TRBV7-6 with TRBJ2-3, with D possibly matching TRBD2 (5 bases). V lost 5 bases, J lost 5 bases, and 11 bases lay in between. The germline V gene encodes CDR1 SGHVS and CDR2 FNYEAQ. The CDR3 spans 13 residues. The CDR3 loop is CASSNDREDTQYF. CDR3 coding DNA: TGTGCCAGCAGCAACGACCGGGAAGATACGCAGTATTTT.

This sequence joins TRBV28 and TRBJ1-3; D uncertain. From germline, CDR1 is MDHEN and CDR2 SYDVKM. Trimming removed 5 bases at V and 3 bases at J, with 5 bases between. The CDR3 is 12 residues long. CDR3 in amino acids: CASSESGNTIYF. DNA for the CDR3: TGTGCCAGCAGTGAGAGTGGAAACACCATATATTTT.

V and J are TRBV2 and TRBJ1-2; weak D call: TRBD1 (6 bases). V was pared by 8 bases and J by 6 bases, with 16 bases between. Germline V CDR1 and CDR2: SNHLY, FYNNEI. CDR3 length equals 13 residues. CDR3 sequence reads: CASSGGGRDGYTF. CDR3 DNA sequence: TGTGCCAGCTCTGGGGGCGGAAGGGATGGCTACACCTTC.

The chain combines TRBV6-1 with TRBJ2-3; maybe TRBD2 (6 bases). This CDR3 has 16 residues. Germline CDR1 reads MNHNS; CDR2 reads SASEGT. The V gene lost 3 bases and the J gene lost 0 bases, with 13 bases spanning the gap. CDR3 sequence (DNA): TGTGCCAGCAGTGATTACGGCGGGGCTAGCACAGATACGCAGTATTTT. Amino acid sequence: CASSDYGGASTDTQYF.

The CDR3 DNA follows: TGTGCCAGCAGTGACTCGACAGGGGCTAACTATGGCTACACCTTC. It yields the protein CASSDSTGANYGYTF. This rearrangement joins TRBV6-4 to TRBJ1-2; 8 bases match TRBD1. The germline gives CDR1 MRHNA, CDR2 SNTAGT. This CDR3 contains 15 residues. V lost 0 bases, J lost 0 bases, and 0 bases stayed unmatched.

The chain employs TRBV20-1 and TRBJ1-4; D is unclear. Deletions cut 5 bases from V and 8 bases from J, with 9 bases between. Germline loops: CDR1 DFQATT, CDR2 SNEGSKA (reference sequence). This CDR3 region has 11 residues. In DNA form, the CDR3 reads TGCAGTGCTGCGGCTCGAGAAAAACTGTTTTTT. This gives the protein CSAAAREKLFF.

The chain combines TRBV5-1 with TRBJ2-7, with 8 bases matching TRBD2. The CDR3 spans 15 residues. Germline loops: CDR1 SGHRS, CDR2 YFSETQ. V shed 0 bases, J shed 3 bases, and the junction held 5 bases outside the gene matches. The CDR3 coding sequence is TGCGCCAGCAGCTTGGTGGGTAGCGGGGTCTACGAGCAGTACTTC. Amino acids: CASSLVGSGVYEQYF.

The V gene is TRBV7-5, the J gene TRBJ1-1; no DNA check was done on the table's D call, TRBD1. TRBV7-5 is a pseudogene locus. CDR3 size: 13 residues. The CDR3: CVRPRDRDIEAFF. The DNA of the CDR3 is TGTGTCAGGCCCCGGGACAGGGATATTGAAGCTTTCTTT.

The rearrangement uses TRBV9 and TRBJ2-5; 11 bases align to TRBD2. The CDR3 runs 15 residues. The ends lost 2 bases at V and 4 bases at J; junction bases unmatched: 4. Per germline, CDR1 SGDLS and CDR2 YYNGEE. CDR3 loop: CASSVSGRAVETQYF. Written as DNA, the CDR3 is TGTGCCAGCAGCGTTAGCGGGAGGGCCGTAGAGACCCAGTACTTC.

The chain couples TRBV5-1 to TRBJ2-7; possible D gene TRBD1, 6 bases. The germline CDR1 and CDR2 sequences are SGHRS and YFSETQ. V was trimmed by 5 bases and J by 1 base, leaving 16 bases between them. The CDR3 consists of 15 residues. CDR3 region: CASSLTGHPSYEQYF. CDR3 in DNA: TGCGCCAGCAGTCTTACGGGACACCCGTCCTACGAGCAGTACTTC.

This chain joins TRBV4-1 and TRBJ1-4; TRBD1 might be the D (6 bases). This CDR3 region has 16 residues. Germline lookup yields CDR1 MGHRA and CDR2 YSYEKL. The germline V and J ends were trimmed by 1 base and 6 bases, with 15 bases remaining between them. The DNA for the CDR3 is TGCGCCAGCAGCCAAGTTTCCCGGGACATATATGAAAAACTGTTTTTT. Translation gives CASSQVSRDIYEKLFF.

In this sample, this clone turned up once. The chain employs TRBV9 and TRBJ2-2; 8 positions agree with TRBD2. V shed 5 bases and J 0 bases; nucleotides not matched to a gene: 6. CDR3 size: 16 residues. Germline CDR1 and CDR2: SGDLS and YYNGEE. The CDR3 DNA follows: TGTGCCAGCAGGTCCGGACTAGCCGCGAACACCGGGGAGCTGTTTTTT. Amino acids: CASRSGLAANTGELFF.

The V gene is TRBV6-5, the J gene TRBJ2-7, with 13 bases aligning to TRBD2. CDR1 is MNHEY, CDR2 SVGAGI, per germline. J was trimmed by 2 bases and V by 5 bases; bases with no gene match: 3. This CDR3 region has 15 residues. In DNA form, the CDR3 reads TGTGCCAGCAGTCAGGGACTAGCGGGGACCTACGAGCAGTACTTC. Translated, it gives CASSQGLAGTYEQYF.

In this sample, this clone turned up once. This rearrangement joins TRBV28 to TRBJ2-7; 7 bases fit TRBD1. V dropped 8 bases and J dropped 9; count of bases not matched to a gene: 10. The CDR3 sequence is 12 residues long. Germline loops: CDR1 MDHEN, CDR2 SYDVKM. This CDR3 reads CASEGAWWMQYF. The CDR3 bases are TGTGCCAGCGAGGGGGCGTGGTGGATGCAGTACTTC.

V and J are TRBV27 and TRBJ1-4; TRBD1 matches at 9 bases. V lost 8 bases to trimming and J lost 6 bases; unmatched junction nucleotides: 19. CDR3 length: 18 residues. Per the germline V gene, CDR1 is MNHEY and CDR2 is SMNVEV (reference sequence). This CDR3 reads CASGESGTGLNLDEKLFF. The CDR3 DNA reads TGTGCCAGCGGAGAATCCGGGACAGGGTTGAATTTGGATGAAAAACTGTTTTTT.

This clone has just one count. The rearrangement joins TRBV28 to TRBJ2-3; TRBD2 is a possible D gene (7 bases). This CDR3 region has 18 residues. Germline lookup yields CDR1 MDHEN and CDR2 SYDVKM. V was clipped by 6 bases and J by 0 bases, with 22 bases between them. The CDR3, as DNA: TGTGCCAGCAGCCGAGGGGGGGCGGGAGATAGTAGCACAGATACGCAGTATTTT. It specifies CASSRGGAGDSSTDTQYF.

The chain uses TRBV4-1 and TRBJ2-7, with D hard to call. V gave up 0 bases and J gave up 2 bases, with 5 bases separating them. CDR1 and CDR2 from the germline V gene are MGHRA and YSYEKL. This CDR3 contains 13 residues. The CDR3 region is CASSQDRPYEQYF. CDR3 bases: TGCGCCAGCAGCCAAGACAGGCCCTACGAGCAGTACTTC.

In nucleotides, the CDR3 is TGCAACGCCGGACAGGCCCTGGGAGATACGCAGTATTTT. Translated: CNAGQALGDTQYF. This rearrangement joins TRBV29-1 to TRBJ2-3; 7 positions agree with TRBD1. Germline CDR1 SQVTM, CDR2 ANQGSEA. The CDR3 spans 13 residues.

The chain couples TRBV14 to TRBJ2-3; D is undetermined. The V gene lost 6 bases and the J gene lost 3 bases, with 10 bases spanning the gap. Germline V gene data show CDR1 as SGHDN and CDR2 as FVKESK. This CDR3 spans 13 amino acids. The CDR3 is CASSPYITDTQYF. The CDR3 nucleotides are TGTGCCAGCAGTCCGTATATAACAGATACGCAGTATTTT.

This sequence joins TRBV18 and TRBJ1-2; D not certain. From germline, CDR1 is KGHSH and CDR2 LQKENI. V was clipped by 4 bases and J by 2 bases, with 8 bases between them. CDR3 length equals 13 residues. CDR3 sequence (DNA): TGTGCCAGCTCACGTTCCGGGAACTATGGCTACACCTTC. Its translation is CASSRSGNYGYTF.

This clone appeared a few times. V and J are TRBV5-1 and TRBJ2-3; D unclear. The CDR3 covers 16 residues. CDR1 is SGHRS, CDR2 YFSETQ, per germline. V gave up 0 bases and J gave up 1 base, with 12 bases separating them. CDR3: CASSLVPGSGTDTQYF. The CDR3 DNA sequence: TGCGCCAGCAGCTTGGTGCCAGGCTCCGGCACAGATACGCAGTATTTT.

As concerns this clone: Other DNA sequences in this specimen translate into the identical CDR3. V is TRBV7-8 and J is TRBJ2-5; D call uncertain. Germline lookup yields CDR1 SGHVS and CDR2 FQNEAQ. The CDR3 runs to 13 residues. Trimming took 5 bases from V and 0 from J, leaving 7 bases between them. The CDR3 DNA reads TGTGCCAGCAGCCCCCCTGACCAAGAGACCCAGTACTTC. Protein product: CASSPPDQETQYF.

This chain joins TRBV28 and TRBJ2-7; 7 bases agree with TRBD1. CDR1 is MDHEN, CDR2 SYDVKM, per germline. The CDR3 sequence is 15 residues long. Trimming took 6 bases from V and 1 from J; bases not matched to a gene: 9. Here the CDR3 DNA reads TGTGCCAGCAGGCTCGGACAGGCGGTTTCCTACGAGCAGTACTTC. Amino acids: CASRLGQAVSYEQYF. The complete variable domain, with remaining parts taken from reference TRBV28 and TRBJ2-7, reads DVKVTQSSRYLVKRTGEKVFLECVQDMDHENMFWYRQDPGLGLRLIYFSYDVKMKEKGDIPEGYSVSREKKERFSLILESASTNQTSMYLCASRLGQAVSYEQYFGPGTRLTVT.

The V gene is TRBV6-5, the J gene TRBJ2-2; D is uncertain. CDR1 and CDR2 from the germline V gene are MNHEY and SVGAGI. The ends were cut back, 6 bases at V and 1 base at J, with 9 bases in the middle. The CDR3 has 14 residues. The CDR3 loop is CASRLRGNTGELFF. For the CDR3, the DNA is TGTGCCAGCAGGCTACGTGGGAACACCGGGGAGCTGTTTTTT.